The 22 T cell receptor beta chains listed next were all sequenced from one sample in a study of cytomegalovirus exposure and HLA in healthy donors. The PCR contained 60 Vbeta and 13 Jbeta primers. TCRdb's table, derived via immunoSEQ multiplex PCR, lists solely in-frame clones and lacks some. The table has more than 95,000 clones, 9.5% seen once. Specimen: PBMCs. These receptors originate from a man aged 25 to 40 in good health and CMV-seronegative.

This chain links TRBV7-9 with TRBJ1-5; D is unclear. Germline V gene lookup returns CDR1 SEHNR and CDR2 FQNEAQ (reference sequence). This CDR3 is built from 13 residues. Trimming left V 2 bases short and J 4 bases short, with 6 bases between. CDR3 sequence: CASSLSRNQPQHF. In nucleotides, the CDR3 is TGTGCCAGCAGCTTATCCAGAAATCAGCCCCAGCATTTT.

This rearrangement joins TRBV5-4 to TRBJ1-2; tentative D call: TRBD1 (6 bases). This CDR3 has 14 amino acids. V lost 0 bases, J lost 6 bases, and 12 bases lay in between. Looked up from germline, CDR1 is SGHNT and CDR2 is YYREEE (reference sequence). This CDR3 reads CASSLDGGANGYTF. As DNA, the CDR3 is TGTGCCAGCAGCTTGGATGGGGGGGCCAATGGCTACACCTTC.

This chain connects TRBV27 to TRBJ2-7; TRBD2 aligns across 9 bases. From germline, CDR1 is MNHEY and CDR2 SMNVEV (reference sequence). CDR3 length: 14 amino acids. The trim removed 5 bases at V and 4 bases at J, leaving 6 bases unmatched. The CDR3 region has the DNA TGTGCCAGCAGTGAGGGACTAGCCGGATACGAGCAGTACTTC. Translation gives CASSEGLAGYEQYF.

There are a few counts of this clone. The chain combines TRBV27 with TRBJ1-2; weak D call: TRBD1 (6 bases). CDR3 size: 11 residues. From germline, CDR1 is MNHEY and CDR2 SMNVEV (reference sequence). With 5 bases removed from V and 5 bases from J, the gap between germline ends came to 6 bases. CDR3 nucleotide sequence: TGTGCCAGCAGTCAGGGGTATGGCTACACCTTC. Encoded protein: CASSQGYGYTF.

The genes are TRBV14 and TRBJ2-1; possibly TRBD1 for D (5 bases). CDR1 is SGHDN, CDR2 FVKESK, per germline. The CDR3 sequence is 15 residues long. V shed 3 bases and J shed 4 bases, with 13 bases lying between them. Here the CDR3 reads CASSHPTVLYNEQFF. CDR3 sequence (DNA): TGTGCCAGCAGCCACCCGACAGTACTTTACAATGAGCAGTTCTTC.

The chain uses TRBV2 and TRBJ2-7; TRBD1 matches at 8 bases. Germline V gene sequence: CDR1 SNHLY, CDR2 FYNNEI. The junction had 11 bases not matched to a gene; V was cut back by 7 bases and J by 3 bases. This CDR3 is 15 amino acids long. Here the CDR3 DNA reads TGTGCCAGCAATGGGGCAGGGGGCCTCAGCTACGAGCAGTACTTC. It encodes CASNGAGGLSYEQYF.

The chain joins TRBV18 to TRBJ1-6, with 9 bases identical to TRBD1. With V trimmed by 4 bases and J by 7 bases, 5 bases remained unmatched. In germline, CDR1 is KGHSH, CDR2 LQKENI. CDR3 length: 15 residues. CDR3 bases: TGTGCCAGCTCACTTCCGGACAGGGGAAATTCACCCCTCCACTTT. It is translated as CASSLPDRGNSPLHF.

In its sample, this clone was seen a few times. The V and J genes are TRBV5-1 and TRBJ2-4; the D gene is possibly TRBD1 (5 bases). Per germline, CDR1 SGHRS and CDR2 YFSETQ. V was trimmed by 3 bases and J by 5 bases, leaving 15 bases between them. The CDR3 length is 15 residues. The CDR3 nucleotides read TGCGCCAGCAGCTGGGGCTCCAGTGGCGAAAACATTCAGTACTTC. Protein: CASSWGSSGENIQYF.

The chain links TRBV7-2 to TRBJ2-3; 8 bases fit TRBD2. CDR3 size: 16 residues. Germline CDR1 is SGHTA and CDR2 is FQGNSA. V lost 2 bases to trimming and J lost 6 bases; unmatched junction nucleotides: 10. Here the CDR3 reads CASSLFGLAGADTQYF. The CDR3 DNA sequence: TGTGCCAGCAGCTTATTCGGGCTAGCGGGTGCGGATACGCAGTATTTT.

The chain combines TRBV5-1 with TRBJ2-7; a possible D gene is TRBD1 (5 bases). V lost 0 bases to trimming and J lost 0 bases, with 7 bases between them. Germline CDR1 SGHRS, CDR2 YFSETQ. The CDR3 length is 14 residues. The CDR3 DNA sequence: TGCGCCAGCAGCTTGGTTCAGGGCTCCTACGAGCAGTACTTC. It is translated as CASSLVQGSYEQYF.

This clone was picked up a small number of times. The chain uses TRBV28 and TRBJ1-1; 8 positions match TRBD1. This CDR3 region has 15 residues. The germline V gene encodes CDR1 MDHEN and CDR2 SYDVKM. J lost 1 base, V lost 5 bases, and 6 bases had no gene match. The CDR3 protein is CASSRTGPSNTEAFF. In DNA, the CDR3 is TGTGCCAGCAGTCGGACAGGGCCCTCGAACACTGAAGCTTTCTTT.

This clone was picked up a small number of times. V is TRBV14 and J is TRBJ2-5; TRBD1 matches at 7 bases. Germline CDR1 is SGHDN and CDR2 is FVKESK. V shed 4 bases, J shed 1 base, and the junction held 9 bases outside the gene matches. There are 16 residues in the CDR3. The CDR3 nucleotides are TGTGCCAGCAGCCCGGGACAGAGGAGCTTCCAAGAGACCCAGTACTTC. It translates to CASSPGQRSFQETQYF. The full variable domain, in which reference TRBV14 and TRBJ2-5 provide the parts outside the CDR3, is EAGVTQFPSHSVIEKGQTVTLRCDPISGHDNLYWYRRVMGKEIKFLLHFVKESKQDESGMPNNRFLAERTGGTYSTLKVQPAELEDSGVYFCASSPGQRSFQETQYFGPGTRLLVL.

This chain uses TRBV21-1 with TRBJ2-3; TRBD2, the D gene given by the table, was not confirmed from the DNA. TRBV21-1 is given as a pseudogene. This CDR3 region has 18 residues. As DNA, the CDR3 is TGTGCCAGCACTAGGACTAGCGGGAGGGAGGGGTTCACAGATACGCAGTATTTT. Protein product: CASTRTSGREGFTDTQYF.

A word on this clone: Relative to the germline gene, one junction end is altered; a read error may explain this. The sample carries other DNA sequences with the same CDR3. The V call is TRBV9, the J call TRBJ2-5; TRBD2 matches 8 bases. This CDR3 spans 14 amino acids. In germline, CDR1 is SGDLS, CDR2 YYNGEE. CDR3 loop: CASSRAGAGETQYF. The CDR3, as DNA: TGCGCCAGCAGCCGAGCGGGAGCCGGGGAGACCCAGTACTTC.

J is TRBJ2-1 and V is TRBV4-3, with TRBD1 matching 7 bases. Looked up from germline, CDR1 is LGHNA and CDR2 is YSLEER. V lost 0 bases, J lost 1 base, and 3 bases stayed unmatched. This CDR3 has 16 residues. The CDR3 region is CASSQDGRGSYNEQFF. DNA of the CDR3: TGCGCCAGCAGCCAAGACGGCAGGGGGTCCTACAATGAGCAGTTCTTC.

CDR3 sequence reads: CASSPEGLAGNEQFF. The DNA of the CDR3 is TGTGCCAGCAGCCCCGAGGGGCTAGCGGGGAATGAGCAGTTCTTC. The chain carries TRBV7-2 and TRBJ2-1, with 9 bases aligning to TRBD2. This CDR3 spans 15 amino acids. V was clipped by 5 bases and J by 7 bases; unmatched bases: 9. Looked up from germline, CDR1 is SGHTA and CDR2 is FQGNSA. Filled out from reference TRBV7-2 and TRBJ2-1, the complete variable domain reads GAGVSQSPSNKVTEKGKDVELRCDPISGHTALYWYRQSLGQGLEFLIYFQGNSAPDKSGLPSDRFSAERTGGSVSTLTIQRTQQEDSAVYLCASSPEGLAGNEQFFGPGTRLTVL.

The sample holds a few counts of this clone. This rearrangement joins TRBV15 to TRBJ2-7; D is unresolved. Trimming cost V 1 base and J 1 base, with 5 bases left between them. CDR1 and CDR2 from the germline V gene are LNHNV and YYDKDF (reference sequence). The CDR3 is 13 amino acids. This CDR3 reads CATSRGPSYEQYF. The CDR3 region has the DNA TGTGCCACCAGCAGAGGTCCTTCCTACGAGCAGTACTTC.

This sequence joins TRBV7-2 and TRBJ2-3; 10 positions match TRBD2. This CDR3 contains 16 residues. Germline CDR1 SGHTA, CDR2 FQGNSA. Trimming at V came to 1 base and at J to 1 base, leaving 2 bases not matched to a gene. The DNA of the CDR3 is TGTGCCAGCAGCTTAGTAGGGACTAGCGGCACAGATACGCAGTATTTT. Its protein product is CASSLVGTSGTDTQYF.

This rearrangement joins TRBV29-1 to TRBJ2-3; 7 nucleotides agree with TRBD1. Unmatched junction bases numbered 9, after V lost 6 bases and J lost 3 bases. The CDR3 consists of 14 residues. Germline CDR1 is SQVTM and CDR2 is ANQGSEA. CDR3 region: CSVAGQAITDTQYF. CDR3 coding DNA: TGCAGCGTCGCTGGACAGGCGATAACAGATACGCAGTATTTT.

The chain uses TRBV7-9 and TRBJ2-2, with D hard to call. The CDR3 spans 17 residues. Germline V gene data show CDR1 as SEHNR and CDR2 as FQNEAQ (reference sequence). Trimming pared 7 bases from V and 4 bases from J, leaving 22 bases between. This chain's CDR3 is CASTHGSWSSSTGELFF. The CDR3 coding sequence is TGTGCCAGCACCCACGGTAGTTGGTCTAGTTCCACCGGGGAGCTGTTTTTT.

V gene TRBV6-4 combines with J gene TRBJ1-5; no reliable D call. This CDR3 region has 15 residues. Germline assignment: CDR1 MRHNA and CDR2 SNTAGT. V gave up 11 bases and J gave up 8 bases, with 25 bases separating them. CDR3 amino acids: CASRCGPIRREPQHF. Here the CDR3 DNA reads TGTGCCTCACGTTGCGGACCGATTAGGAGGGAGCCCCAGCATTTT.

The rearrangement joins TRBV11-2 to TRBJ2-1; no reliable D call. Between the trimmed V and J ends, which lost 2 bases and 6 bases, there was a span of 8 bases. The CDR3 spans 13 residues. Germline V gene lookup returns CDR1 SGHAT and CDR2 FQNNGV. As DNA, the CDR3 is TGTGCCAGCAGCTTACATTTTAGCAATGAGCAGTTCTTC. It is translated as CASSLHFSNEQFF.